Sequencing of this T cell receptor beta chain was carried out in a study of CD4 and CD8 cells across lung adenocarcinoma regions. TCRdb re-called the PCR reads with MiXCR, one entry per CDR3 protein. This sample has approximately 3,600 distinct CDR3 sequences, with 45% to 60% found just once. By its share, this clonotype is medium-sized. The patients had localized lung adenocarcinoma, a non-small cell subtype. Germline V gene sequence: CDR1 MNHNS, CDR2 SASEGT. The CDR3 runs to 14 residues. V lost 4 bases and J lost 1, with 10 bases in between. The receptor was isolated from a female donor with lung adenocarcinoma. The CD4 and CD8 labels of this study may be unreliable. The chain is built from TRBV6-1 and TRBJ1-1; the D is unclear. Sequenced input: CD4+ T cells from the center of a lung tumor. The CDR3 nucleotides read TGTGCCAGCAGTGTGACCCCTGGGAACACTGAAGCTTTCTTT. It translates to CASSVTPGNTEAFF.